What follows are 15 T cell receptor beta chains derived from one specimen sequenced in a study of CD8 T cells in ankylosing spondylitis (dated by TCRdb to about 2017). The method behind the library was 5' RACE. Data came from an Illumina HiSeq 2500. TCRdb handled the public reads itself, with Q25 trimming in fastp and clone calling in MiXCR, and kept productive beta chains. Identical CDR3 proteins give one entry, which carries the most common genes and DNA. In this sample the table shows 200,000 or so distinct CDR3 sequences, 10% to 15% of which occur a single time. The ten biggest clones cover about 11% of the sample. The sample taken for sequencing was blood, either unsorted or a sorted T cell fraction (not recorded which). These receptors were obtained from a female donor with ankylosing spondylitis or in good health (not recorded which).

This clonotype was picked up a small number of times. The rearrangement uses TRBV7-9 and TRBJ2-1; D possibly corresponds to TRBD2 (6 bases). V was trimmed by 3 bases and J by 4 bases, leaving 13 bases between them. Germline CDR1 is SEHNR and CDR2 is FQNEAQ (reference sequence). The CDR3 length is 15 residues. CDR3 sequence (DNA): TGTGCCAGCAGCTTGGGCGGAGGGGTTTACAATGAGCAGTTCTTC. Its translation is CASSLGGGVYNEQFF.

CDR3 nucleotide sequence: TGTGCCAGCAGTGAAGTGCCTGCGAACACCGGGGAGCTGTTTTTT. The encoded protein is CASSEVPANTGELFF. The chain combines TRBV2 with TRBJ2-2; no definite D call. Germline loops: CDR1 SNHLY, CDR2 FYNNEI. The CDR3 sequence is 15 residues long. V was cut by 1 base and J by 0 bases, with 6 bases left in between.

The chain is built from TRBV12-3 or TRBV12-4 and TRBJ1-5, with 7 bases aligning to TRBD1. Trimming cost V 7 bases and J 4 bases; bases outside gene matches: 4. CDR3 length equals 13 residues. The CDR3 nucleotides are TGTGCCAGCAACGGACAGGCAAATCAGCCCCAGCATTTT. This codes for CASNGQANQPQHF.

Concerning this clonotype: A clone one base away is much larger, so this may be a read error. The rearrangement uses TRBV5-1 and TRBJ2-1; D is possibly TRBD2 (5 bases). Germline assignment: CDR1 SGHRS and CDR2 YFSETQ. The CDR3 runs 16 residues. CDR3 in DNA: TGCGCCAGCTGCTTGCTTCCTAGCCCAACCTACAATGAGCAGTTCTTC. Its protein product is CASCLLPSPTYNEQFF.

The sample holds many counts of this clonotype. V and J are TRBV28 and TRBJ1-4; the match to TRBD1 covers 7 bases. The CDR3 spans 16 residues. The germline V gene has CDR1 MDHEN and CDR2 SYDVKM. The ends lost 6 bases at V and 8 bases at J; junction bases unmatched: 15. CDR3 nucleotide sequence: TGTGCCAGCAGACGAGAGACAGGGTTCGTCAGCGAAAAACTGTTTTTT. Translating it yields CASRRETGFVSEKLFF. The full variable domain, in which reference TRBV28 and TRBJ1-4 provide the parts outside the CDR3, is DVKVTQSSRYLVKRTGEKVFLECVQDMDHENMFWYRQDPGLGLRLIYFSYDVKMKEKGDIPEGYSVSREKKERFSLILESASTNQTSMYLCASRRETGFVSEKLFFGSGTQLSVL.

The chain recombines TRBV19 with TRBJ1-5, with D possibly being TRBD1 (5 bases). V shed 0 bases and J shed 1 base, with 10 bases lying between them. The germline gives CDR1 LNHDA, CDR2 SQIVND (reference sequence). The CDR3 has 16 amino acids. CDR3 bases: TGTGCCAGTAGTATAGATCTGTCAGGGAGCAATCAGCCCCAGCATTTT. Translating gives CASSIDLSGSNQPQHF.

Ten or more counts support this clonotype. J is TRBJ2-3 and V is TRBV5-6, with 7 nucleotides matching TRBD2. The CDR3 runs 13 residues. Germline V gene sequence: CDR1 SGHDT, CDR2 YYEEEE. The V gene end was trimmed by 3 bases and the J gene end by 11 bases; junction bases not matched to a gene: 9. The CDR3 is CASSSLTSVRQYF. CDR3 bases: TGTGCCAGCAGCTCCCTTACTAGCGTTCGGCAGTATTTT.

The sample holds many counts of this clonotype. This chain uses TRBV11-1 with TRBJ2-1; 8 positions match TRBD2. This CDR3 has 15 amino acids. V gave up 8 bases and J gave up 2 bases; unmatched junction bases: 8. CDR1 is SGHAT, CDR2 FQDESV, per germline (reference sequence). The CDR3 DNA reads as TGTGCCAGCCAAGTAGCAGCGGGGGCCTACAATGAGCAGTTCTTC. Its translation: CASQVAAGAYNEQFF.

This clonotype was seen ten or more times. The CDR3 sequence is CASTPSGGNTEAFF. Here the CDR3 DNA reads TGTGCCAGCACCCCGTCCGGGGGGAACACTGAAGCTTTCTTT. This chain connects TRBV6-1 to TRBJ1-1; D is perhaps TRBD1 (5 bases). From germline, CDR1 is MNHNS and CDR2 SASEGT. With 7 bases removed from V and 1 base from J, the gap between germline ends came to 13 bases. The CDR3 extends over 14 amino acids.

V gene TRBV3-1 combines with J gene TRBJ2-5; TRBD2 might be the D (5 bases). This CDR3 region has 14 residues. The germline V and J ends were trimmed by 4 bases and 2 bases, with 11 bases remaining between them. Germline-derived CDR1 and CDR2 are LGHDT and YNNKEL (reference sequence). The CDR3 loop reads CASSRASGQETQYF. The CDR3 region has the DNA TGTGCCAGCAGCCGCGCGAGCGGACAAGAGACCCAGTACTTC.

For this clonotype: Possible read error: a much larger clone is one base away. This chain links TRBV20-1 with TRBJ1-6, with D perhaps TRBD1 (5 bases). Germline assignment: CDR1 DFQATT and CDR2 SNEGSKA (reference sequence). The CDR3 is 14 amino acids. The CDR3 spells CSARDLGTDSPPHF. The CDR3, as DNA: TGCAGTGCTAGAGATTTAGGGACGGATTCACCCCCCCACTTT.

This clonotype was counted between two and nine times. The chain couples TRBV20-1 to TRBJ1-2, with D maybe TRBD1 (5 bases). From germline, CDR1 is DFQATT and CDR2 SNEGSKA (reference sequence). Trimming pared 5 bases from V and 2 bases from J, leaving 15 bases between. CDR3 length equals 14 residues. The CDR3 DNA reads as TGCAGTGCTTCCCCCGGCGGGGGGAACTATGGCTACACCTTC. It specifies CSASPGGGNYGYTF.

This clonotype has ten or more counts. This chain links TRBV29-1 with TRBJ1-6; D is perhaps TRBD1 (5 bases). CDR3 size: 15 residues. Germline V lookup: CDR1 SQVTM, CDR2 ANQGSEA. Trimming stripped 5 bases from V and 9 bases from J, with 20 bases between. Written as DNA, the CDR3 is TGCAGCGTTAGGGACCCCAAGGAGGATGGTTCACCCCTCCACTTT. Translation gives CSVRDPKEDGSPLHF.

This clonotype was recorded at least ten times. V gene TRBV12-3 or TRBV12-4 combines with J gene TRBJ1-3; D is ambiguous. V lost 5 bases and J 3 bases, leaving 8 bases between the germline ends. The CDR3 totals 13 residues. The CDR3 coding sequence is TGTGCCAGCAGTCAGACGGTTGGAAACACCATATATTTT. Residues: CASSQTVGNTIYF.

The rearrangement joins TRBV20-1 to TRBJ2-1, with TRBD2 matching 10 bases. There are 13 residues in the CDR3. Germline V gene lookup returns CDR1 DFQATT and CDR2 SNEGSKA (reference sequence). The junction had 7 bases not matched to a gene; V was cut back by 5 bases and J by 9 bases. The CDR3 DNA follows: TGCAGTGCTCCCATAGCGGGAGGTAGTGAGCAGTTCTTC. It translates to CSAPIAGGSEQFF.